The T cell receptor beta chain described here comes from a study of HIV-infected patients and healthy controls. Study-wide results and caveats: Healthy controls carried many MAIT alpha-chain CDR3s, while HIV+ repertoires had few. The seeming recovery of the Gini index after therapy in HIV-infected patients vanished in size-matched data. Untreated HIV+ repertoires had roughly threefold fewer distinct CDR3s and lower Shannon diversity than healthy controls.

All unsorted peripheral T cells were captured because whole blood was used without fractionation. Reverse transcription used around 480 ng RNA and constant-region primers for alpha and beta. Using multiplexing indices, alpha and beta chain libraries were generated apart by chain-specific third strand synthesis. Each cDNA molecule was barcoded, and a single primer pair amplified each chain. TCRdb re-called the 5' RACE reads with MiXCR, one entry per CDR3 protein. The sample consists of approximately 11,000 distinct CDR3 sequences, around a tenth of them appearing once. The length of the CDR3 is 18 residues. After removal of 1 base from V and 2 bases from J, the junction contained 14 bases not matched to a gene. CDR1 is SEHNR and CDR2 is FQNEAQ in the germline V gene (reference sequence). Turning to this clonotype: Its cognate antigen is unknown.

The sample in question was blood, obtained before antiretroviral therapy. The chain links TRBV7-9 to TRBJ2-7, with 7 bases aligning to TRBD1. The TCR sequence derives from an adult with HIV infection. The donor label of this sample is uncertain. The CDR3 sequence is CASSLGINSGTEAYEQYF. The CDR3 DNA sequence: TGTGCCAGCAGCTTAGGGATAAACTCCGGGACAGAAGCCTACGAGCAGTACTTC.